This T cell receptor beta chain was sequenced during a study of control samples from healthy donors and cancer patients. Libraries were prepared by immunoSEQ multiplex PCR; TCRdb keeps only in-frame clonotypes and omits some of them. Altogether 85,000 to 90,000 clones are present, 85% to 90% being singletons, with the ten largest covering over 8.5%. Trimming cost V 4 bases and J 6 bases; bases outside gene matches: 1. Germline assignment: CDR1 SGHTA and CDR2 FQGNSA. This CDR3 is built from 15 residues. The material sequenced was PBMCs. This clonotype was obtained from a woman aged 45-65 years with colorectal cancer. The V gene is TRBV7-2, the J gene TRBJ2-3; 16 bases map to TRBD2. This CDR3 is CASSSGLAGGDTQYF. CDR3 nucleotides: TGTGCCAGCAGCTCGGGACTAGCGGGGGGGGATACGCAGTATTTT.